This TCR beta chain comes out of a study of early T cells in non-severe SARS-CoV-2 infection. Study at large: Chains were unpaired, as sequencing was done on bulk RNA from unsorted whole blood.

Study-level findings and limits: The VDJdb matching leaned toward anti-spike CD8 responses and overlooked private and CD4 specificities.

This clonotype was counted a few times. Its antigen remains unidentified. Germline-derived CDR1 and CDR2 are SGHRS and YFSETQ. V lost 2 bases and J 0 bases, leaving 8 bases between the germline ends. This CDR3 comprises 14 residues. Individual cDNA molecules were tagged with unique molecular identifiers, the study reported. TCRdb recomputed calls from the 5' RACE reads with MiXCR, one row per CDR3 protein. The sample has tens of thousands of distinct CDR3 sequences; 10% to 15% are singletons. The receptor was isolated from an adult who was a healthcare worker with PCR-confirmed SARS-CoV-2 infection or an uninfected control (not recorded which). The sequencing input was whole blood. The V call is TRBV5-1, the J call TRBJ1-1; no clear D. CDR3 in DNA: TGCGCCAGCAGCTTACGGGGAATGAACACTGAAGCTTTCTTT. The encoded protein is CASSLRGMNTEAFF.